These 14 T cell receptor beta chains share one sample of origin, sequenced in a study of Ad26.COV2.S vaccination and SARS-CoV-2 variants (dated by TCRdb to the early 2020s). Library creation used the immunoSEQ multiplex PCR assay. TCRdb re-hosts the immuneACCESS table, in-frame sequences only. Its copies lack some clones; in the studies checked, an unresolved V gene accounts for under half of them, and the cause for the rest is not known. This sample lists about 280,000 clones; about 90% were detected once. The top ten clones comprise about 3.5% of the sample. This sample's treatment or condition label indicates: 15 to 20 received Ad26.COV2.S at low or high dose, single or two shots; about five received placebo; per-sample allocation not given. For vaccine and placebo recipients, repertoires were sequenced using samples collected on day 63 after the first injection. The material sequenced was peripheral blood, taken in a trial of Ad26.COV2.S vaccine versus placebo. The receptors were sampled from a person aged 18-65 years who received the Ad26.COV2.S COVID-19 vaccine or a placebo.

V is TRBV3-1 (or the pseudogene TRBV3-2) and J is TRBJ2-2, with TRBD2 matching 8 bases. The CDR3 length is 19 residues. The germline gives CDR1 LGHDT, CDR2 YNNKEL (reference sequence). V shed 0 bases, J shed 1 base, and the junction held 10 bases outside the gene matches. CDR3 in amino acids: CASSQDLGAGDLNTGELFF. The CDR3 bases are TGTGCCAGCAGCCAAGATCTCGGAGCGGGGGACTTGAACACCGGGGAGCTGTTTTTT.

A word on this clone: Germline is not matched at one junction end, which may reflect a read error. The V and J genes are TRBV2 and TRBJ2-3, with D tentatively TRBD1 (5 bases). This CDR3 is built from 10 residues. Looked up from germline, CDR1 is SNHLY and CDR2 is FYNNEI. CDR3 DNA: TGTGCCAGCCGCATGTACATAGGGGTTTTT. Translated, it gives CASRMYIGVF. Variable domain in full (rest from reference TRBV2 and TRBJ2-3): EPEVTQTPSHQVTQMGQEVILRCVPISNHLYFYWYRQILGQKVEFLVSFYNNEISEKSEIFDDQFSVERPDGSNFTLKIRSTKLEDSAMYFCASRMYIGVFGPGTRLTVL.

The genes are TRBV30 and TRBJ1-1, with no clear D. CDR3 length: 13 amino acids. Germline V gene lookup returns CDR1 GTSNPN and CDR2 SVGIG (reference sequence). V dropped 0 bases and J dropped 0 bases, with 5 bases sitting between them. The CDR3 nucleotides read TGTGCCTGGAGTGTTAAAATGAACACTGAAGCTTTCTTT. This gives the protein CAWSVKMNTEAFF.

This clone was picked up a small number of times. V usage is TRBV6-1 and J usage is TRBJ1-1, with 7 positions matching TRBD1. This CDR3 has 18 residues. In germline, CDR1 is MNHNS, CDR2 SASEGT. V dropped 4 bases and J dropped 3; count of bases not matched to a gene: 17. Here the CDR3 DNA reads TGTGCCAGCAGTGCAAGACGTGCCCCGGGACAGCCGGACACTGAAGCTTTCTTT. Translating it yields CASSARRAPGQPDTEAFF.

This chain links TRBV5-1 with TRBJ2-1; 10 bases are a match to TRBD2. The CDR3 extends over 15 amino acids. The V and J ends lost 2 bases and 5 bases, in that order; junction bases with no gene match: 4. Germline CDR1 is SGHRS and CDR2 is YFSETQ. The CDR3 DNA is TGCGCCAGCAGCTTTCTAGCGGGGGTAAACAATGAGCAGTTCTTC. It specifies CASSFLAGVNNEQFF.

In DNA form, the CDR3 reads TGTGCCAGCAGCCAAGAGGACAACAACAATGAGCAGTTCTTC. This gives the protein CASSQEDNNNEQFF. The chain joins TRBV4-2 to TRBJ2-1; the D gene is possibly TRBD1 (5 bases). Trimming removed 0 bases from V and 5 bases from J, with 8 bases in between. The CDR3 length is 14 residues. Looked up from germline, CDR1 is LGHNA and CDR2 is YNFKEQ.

V usage is TRBV2 and J usage is TRBJ1-2; D is unresolved. The CDR3 sequence is 12 residues long. Deletions cut 8 bases from V and 4 bases from J, with 11 bases between. Germline assignment: CDR1 SNHLY and CDR2 FYNNEI. The CDR3, as DNA: TGTGCCAGCGGGGAATCCGGCTATGGCTACACCTTC. Amino acid sequence: CASGESGYGYTF.

This clone was detected only a few times. The chain employs TRBV2 and TRBJ2-7; no definite D call. V lost 2 bases, J lost 6 bases, and 11 bases lay in between. The length of the CDR3 is 13 residues. Per germline, CDR1 SNHLY and CDR2 FYNNEI. CDR3 in DNA: TGTGCCAGCAGTGAATCCCCGTTCGGCGAGCAGTACTTC. Amino acid sequence: CASSESPFGEQYF.

The J gene is TRBJ1-2, the V gene TRBV20-1; 8 bases match TRBD1. CDR3 size: 15 residues. The germline V gene encodes CDR1 DFQATT and CDR2 SNEGSKA (reference sequence). Unmatched junction bases numbered 12, after V lost 3 bases and J lost 6 bases. In DNA form, the CDR3 reads TGCAGTGCTAGTTCCCCAGGGGGCAGTTCTAATGGCTACACCTTC. Amino acids: CSASSPGGSSNGYTF.

The genes are TRBV18 and TRBJ1-1; D remains unclear. Germline lookup yields CDR1 KGHSH and CDR2 LQKENI. The CDR3 spans 14 residues. The V end was cut by 3 bases, the J end by 1 base, with 9 bases between. The CDR3 sequence: CASSPRKWNTEAFF. The CDR3 DNA reads as TGTGCCAGCTCACCCCGGAAATGGAACACTGAAGCTTTCTTT. Together with reference TRBV18 and TRBJ1-1, the CDR3 gives the full variable domain: NAGVMQNPRHLVRRRGQEARLRCSPMKGHSHVYWYRQLPEEGLKFMVYLQKENIIDESGMPKERFSAEFPKEGPSILRIQQVVRGDSAAYFCASSPRKWNTEAFFGQGTRLTVV.

This clone occurred once. The chain uses TRBV14 and TRBJ2-1; D perhaps matches TRBD2 (6 bases). Germline-derived CDR1 and CDR2 are SGHDN and FVKESK. The CDR3 length is 15 residues. V gave up 0 bases and J gave up 3 bases, with 9 bases separating them. CDR3 sequence: CASSQDRGNYNEQFF. CDR3 nucleotides: TGTGCCAGCAGCCAAGATCGGGGGAACTACAATGAGCAGTTCTTC.

The rearrangement links TRBV6-6 to TRBJ1-5, with D hard to call. The CDR3 is 12 residues long. Looked up from germline, CDR1 is MNHNY and CDR2 is SVGAGI (reference sequence). V lost 5 bases and J lost 5, with 7 bases in between. The CDR3 DNA follows: TGTGCCAGCAGTAAAACAGATCAGCCCCAGCATTTT. As protein: CASSKTDQPQHF.

The chain has TRBV6-5 and TRBJ2-3; TRBD1 agrees at 7 bases. The ends lost 0 bases at V and 2 bases at J; junction bases unmatched: 2. The length of the CDR3 is 15 residues. Germline values: CDR1 MNHEY, CDR2 SVGAGI. The CDR3 here is CASSYSGTATDTQYF. The DNA of the CDR3 is TGTGCCAGCAGTTACTCCGGGACAGCCACAGATACGCAGTATTTT.

The V and J genes are TRBV10-1 and TRBJ1-3; 8 bases line up with TRBD1. V lost 6 bases to trimming and J lost 0 bases; unmatched junction nucleotides: 4. The CDR3 covers 15 residues. Germline-derived CDR1 and CDR2 are WNHNN and SYGVQD (reference sequence). CDR3 amino acids: CASRRGTGSGNTIYF. Written as DNA, the CDR3 is TGCGCCAGCAGGAGAGGGACAGGCTCTGGAAACACCATATATTTT.